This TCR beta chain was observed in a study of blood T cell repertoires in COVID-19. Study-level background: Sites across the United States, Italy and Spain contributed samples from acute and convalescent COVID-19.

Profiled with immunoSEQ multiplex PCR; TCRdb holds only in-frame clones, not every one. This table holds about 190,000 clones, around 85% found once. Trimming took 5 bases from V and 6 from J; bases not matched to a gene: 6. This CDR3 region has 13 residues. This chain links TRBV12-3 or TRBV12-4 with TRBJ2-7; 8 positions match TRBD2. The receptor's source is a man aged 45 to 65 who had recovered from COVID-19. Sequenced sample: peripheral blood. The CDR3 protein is CASSRGTRGEQYF. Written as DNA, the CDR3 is TGTGCCAGCAGTCGGGGGACTAGAGGCGAGCAGTACTTC.